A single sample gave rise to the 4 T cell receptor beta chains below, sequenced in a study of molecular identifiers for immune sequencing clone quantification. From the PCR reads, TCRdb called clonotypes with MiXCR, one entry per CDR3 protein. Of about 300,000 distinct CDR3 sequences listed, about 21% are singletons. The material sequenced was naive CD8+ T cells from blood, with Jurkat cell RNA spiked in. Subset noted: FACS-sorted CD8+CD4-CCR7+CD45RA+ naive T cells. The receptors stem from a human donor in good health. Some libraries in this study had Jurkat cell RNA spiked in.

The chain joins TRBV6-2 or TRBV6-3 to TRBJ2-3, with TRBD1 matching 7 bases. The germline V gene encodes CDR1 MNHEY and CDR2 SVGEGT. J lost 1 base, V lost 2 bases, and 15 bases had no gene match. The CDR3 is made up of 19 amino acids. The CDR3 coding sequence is TGTGCCAGCAGTTACAAGGGGATCGGACAGGCAAGACGCACAGATACGCAGTATTTT. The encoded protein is CASSYKGIGQARRTDTQYF.

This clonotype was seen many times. CDR3 bases: TGTGCCAGCAGTTACTCTTCAGGGGGCCTCTCAGATACGCAGTATTTT. This sequence encodes CASSYSSGGLSDTQYF. The chain couples TRBV6-5 to TRBJ2-3, with TRBD1 matching over 8 bases. The germline gives CDR1 MNHEY, CDR2 SVGAGI. V gave up 0 bases and J gave up 4 bases; unmatched junction bases: 6. This CDR3 region has 16 residues.

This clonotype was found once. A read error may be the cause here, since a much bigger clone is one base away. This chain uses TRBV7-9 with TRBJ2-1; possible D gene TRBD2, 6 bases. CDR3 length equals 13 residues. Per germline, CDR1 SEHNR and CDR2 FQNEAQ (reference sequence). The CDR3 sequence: CASGFVSGNEQFF. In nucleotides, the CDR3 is TGTGCCAGCGGCTTTGTAAGCGGGAATGAGCAGTTCTTC.

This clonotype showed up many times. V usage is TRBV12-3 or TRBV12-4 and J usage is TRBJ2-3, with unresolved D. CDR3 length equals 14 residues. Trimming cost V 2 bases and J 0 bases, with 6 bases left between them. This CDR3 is CASSLTSSTDTQYF. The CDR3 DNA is TGTGCCAGCAGTTTAACCAGTAGCACAGATACGCAGTATTTT.